This T cell receptor beta chain was identified in a study of T-cell memory formation after mild COVID-19. General study points: Researchers found some responding clones in pre-infection memory, a sign that cross-reactive memory joined.

With regard to this clonotype: Its target is unknown.

The CDR3 is made up of 11 amino acids. Germline V gives CDR1 MNHEY, CDR2 SVGEGT. V was clipped by 8 bases and J by 0 bases, with 5 bases between them. Using constant-segment primers, 5'RACE produced TCR alpha and TCR beta cDNA libraries carrying sample barcodes and UMIs. TCRdb recomputed calls from the 5' RACE reads with MiXCR, one row per CDR3 protein. The profile shows 350,000 to 500,000 distinct CDR3 sequences, 18% of them singletons. This sequence joins TRBV6-2 or TRBV6-3 and TRBJ2-7, with D hard to call. Sequencing input: PBMCs or a T cell subset sorted from them (not recorded which). The sequence came from a man younger than 35 who had mild COVID-19 (a few samples of this study predate the infection). Cell type and time point are not known. CDR3: CASATSYEQYF. Written as DNA, the CDR3 is TGTGCCAGCGCGACCTCCTACGAGCAGTACTTC.